The entry below gives a single TCR beta chain sequence along with its context. This record comes from a study of blood T cell repertoires in COVID-19. About the research overall: T cells, B-cell-depleted T cells, or PBMCs supplied cDNA or gDNA.

Assay: immunoSEQ multiplex PCR; the TCRdb copy retains only in-frame clones and omits some. The sample carries just over 85,000 clones, 89% recorded once. Germline lookup yields CDR1 SEHNR and CDR2 FQNEAQ (reference sequence). This CDR3 contains 11 residues. Trimming removed 2 bases from V and 8 bases from J, with 6 bases in between. The gene calls are TRBV7-9 and TRBJ1-2; no clear D gene. The TCR was taken from a man in his fifties with acute or convalescent COVID-19. Sample: peripheral blood. The CDR3, as DNA: TGTGCCAGCAGCTTATCGGGGGGCTACACCTTC. Protein sequence: CASSLSGGYTF.